The 3 T cell receptor beta chains given below trace back to one sample, sequenced in a study of T cells after yellow fever vaccination. TCRdb reprocessed the 5' RACE reads with MiXCR, giving one entry per CDR3 protein. Of about 230,000 distinct CDR3 sequences in the sample, more than 6.5% were seen once. Sequenced here: CD4+ T cells sorted from PBMCs, sampled on the day of the yellow fever booster vaccination. These TCRs come from a man aged 30 to 39 who received the YFV17D yellow fever vaccine.

The table lists this clonotype with many counts. This chain uses TRBV20-1 with TRBJ2-7; D perhaps matches TRBD2 (6 bases). Between the trimmed V and J ends, which lost 1 base and 4 bases, there was a span of 11 bases. The CDR3 is 13 residues long. Germline V CDR1 and CDR2: DFQATT, SNEGSKA (reference sequence). The CDR3 is CSARGPGGYEQYF. CDR3 DNA: TGCAGTGCTAGAGGTCCCGGGGGTTACGAGCAGTACTTC.

This chain joins TRBV3-1 and TRBJ2-1, with 7 positions matching TRBD2. CDR1 and CDR2 (germline): LGHDT, YNNKEL (reference sequence). J gave up 8 bases and V 4 bases, and 11 bases lay outside the gene matches. This CDR3 comprises 15 residues. CDR3 sequence (DNA): TGTGCCAGCAGCCCCGCGGGCGGGAGCTCCCATGAGCAGTTCTTC. It yields the protein CASSPAGGSSHEQFF.

The table lists this clonotype with many counts. V gene TRBV29-1 combines with J gene TRBJ2-5; 9 bases are a match to TRBD1. V dropped 7 bases and J dropped 6; count of bases not matched to a gene: 6. CDR1 is SQVTM and CDR2 is ANQGSEA in the germline V gene. The CDR3 consists of 12 residues. The CDR3 sequence is CSGGTGTKTQYF. The CDR3 region has the DNA TGCAGCGGGGGGACAGGGACGAAGACCCAGTACTTC.